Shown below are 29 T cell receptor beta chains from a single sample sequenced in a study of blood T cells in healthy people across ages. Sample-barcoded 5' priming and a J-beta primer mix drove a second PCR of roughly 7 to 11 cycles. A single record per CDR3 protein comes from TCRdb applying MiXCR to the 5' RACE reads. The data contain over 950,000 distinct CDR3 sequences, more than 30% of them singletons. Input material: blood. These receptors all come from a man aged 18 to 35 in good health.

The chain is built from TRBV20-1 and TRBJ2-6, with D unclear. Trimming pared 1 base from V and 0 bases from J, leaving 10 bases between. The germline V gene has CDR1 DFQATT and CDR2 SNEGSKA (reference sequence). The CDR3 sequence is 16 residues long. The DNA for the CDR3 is TGCAGTGCTAGAGGTGCCGGAAGCTCTGGGGCCAACGTCCTGACTTTC. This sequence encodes CSARGAGSSGANVLTF.

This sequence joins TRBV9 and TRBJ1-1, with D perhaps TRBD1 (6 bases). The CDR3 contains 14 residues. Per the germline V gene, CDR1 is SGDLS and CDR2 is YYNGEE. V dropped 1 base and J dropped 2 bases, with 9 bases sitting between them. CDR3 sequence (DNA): TGTGCCAGCAGCGTACGAGGGGGTAACACTGAAGCTTTCTTT. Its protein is CASSVRGGNTEAFF.

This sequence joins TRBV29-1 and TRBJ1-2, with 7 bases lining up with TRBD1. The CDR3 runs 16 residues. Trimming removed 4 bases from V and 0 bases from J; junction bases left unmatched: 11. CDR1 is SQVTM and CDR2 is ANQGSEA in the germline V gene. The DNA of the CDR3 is TGCAGCGTTGTGGCCGGGACAGAAACTACTAACTATGGCTACACCTTC. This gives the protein CSVVAGTETTNYGYTF.

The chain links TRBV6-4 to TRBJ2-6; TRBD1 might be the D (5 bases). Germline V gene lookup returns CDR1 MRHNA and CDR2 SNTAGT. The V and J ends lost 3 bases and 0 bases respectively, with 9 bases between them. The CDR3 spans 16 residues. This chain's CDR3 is CASSEGQNSGANVLTF. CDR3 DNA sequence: TGTGCCAGCAGTGAGGGGCAGAACTCTGGGGCCAACGTCCTGACTTTC.

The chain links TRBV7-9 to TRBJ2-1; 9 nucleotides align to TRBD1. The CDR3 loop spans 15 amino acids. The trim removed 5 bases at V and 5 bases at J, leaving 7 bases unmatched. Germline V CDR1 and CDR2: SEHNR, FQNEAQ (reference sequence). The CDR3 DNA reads TGTGCCAGCAGCCGACAGGGGGGAGAAGACAATGAGCAGTTCTTC. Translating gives CASSRQGGEDNEQFF.

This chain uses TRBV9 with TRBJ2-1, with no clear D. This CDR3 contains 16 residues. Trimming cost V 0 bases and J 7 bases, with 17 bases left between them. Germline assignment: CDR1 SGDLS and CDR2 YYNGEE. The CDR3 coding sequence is TGTGCCAGCAGCGTAGGGGTACTCCCGAGTGGGAATGAGCAGTTCTTC. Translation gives CASSVGVLPSGNEQFF.

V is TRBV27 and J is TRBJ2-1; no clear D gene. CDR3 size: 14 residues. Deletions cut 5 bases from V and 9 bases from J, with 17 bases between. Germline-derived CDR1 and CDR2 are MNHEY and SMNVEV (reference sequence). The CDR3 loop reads CASSLRHRSGEQFF. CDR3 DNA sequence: TGTGCCAGCAGTCTCAGACACAGAAGTGGTGAGCAGTTCTTC.

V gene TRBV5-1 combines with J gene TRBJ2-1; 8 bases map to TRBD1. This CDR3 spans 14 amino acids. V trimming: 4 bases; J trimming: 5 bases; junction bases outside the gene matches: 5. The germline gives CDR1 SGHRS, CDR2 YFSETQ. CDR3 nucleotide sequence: TGCGCCAGCAGCGGGCGACAGGGGAACAATGAGCAGTTCTTC. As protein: CASSGRQGNNEQFF.

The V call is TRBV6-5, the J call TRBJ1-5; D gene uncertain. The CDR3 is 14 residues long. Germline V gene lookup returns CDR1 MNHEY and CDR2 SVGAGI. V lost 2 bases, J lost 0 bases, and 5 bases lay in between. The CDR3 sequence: CASSYESSNQPQHF. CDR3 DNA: TGTGCCAGCAGTTACGAGTCTAGCAATCAGCCCCAGCATTTT.

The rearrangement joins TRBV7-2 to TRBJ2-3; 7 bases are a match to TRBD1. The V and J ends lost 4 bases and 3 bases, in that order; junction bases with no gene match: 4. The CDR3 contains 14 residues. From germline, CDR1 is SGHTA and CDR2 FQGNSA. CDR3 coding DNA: TGTGCCAGCAGCTCCCTACAGGGGACAGATACGCAGTATTTT. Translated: CASSSLQGTDTQYF.

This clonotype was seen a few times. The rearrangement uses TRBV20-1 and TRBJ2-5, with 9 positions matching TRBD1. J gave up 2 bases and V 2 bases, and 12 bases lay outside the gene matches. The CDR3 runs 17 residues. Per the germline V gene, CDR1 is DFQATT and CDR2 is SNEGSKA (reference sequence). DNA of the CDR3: TGCAGTGCTAGACCTAATGCGGGACAGGGCCCGCAAGAGACCCAGTACTTC. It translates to CSARPNAGQGPQETQYF.

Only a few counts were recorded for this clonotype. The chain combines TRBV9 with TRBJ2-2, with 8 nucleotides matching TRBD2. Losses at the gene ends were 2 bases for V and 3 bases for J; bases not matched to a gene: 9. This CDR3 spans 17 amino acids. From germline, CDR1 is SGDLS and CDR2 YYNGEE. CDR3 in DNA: TGTGCCAGCAGCGTGCCCCAGACTAGCGAAGACACCGGGGAGCTGTTTTTT. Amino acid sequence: CASSVPQTSEDTGELFF.

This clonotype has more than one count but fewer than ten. Here the CDR3 DNA reads TGTGCCAGCAGCTTCGACACCTACAGCACAGATACGCAGTATTTT. It encodes CASSFDTYSTDTQYF. The V and J genes are TRBV11-2 and TRBJ2-3; D unclear. V lost 3 bases, J lost 0 bases, and 10 bases lay in between. Looked up from germline, CDR1 is SGHAT and CDR2 is FQNNGV. The CDR3 is 15 residues long. Full variable domain (outside the CDR3, taken from reference TRBV11-2 and TRBJ2-3): EAGVAQSPRYKIIEKRQSVAFWCNPISGHATLYWYQQILGQGPKLLIQFQNNGVVDDSQLPKDRFSAERLKGVDSTLKIQPAKLEDSAVYLCASSFDTYSTDTQYFGPGTRLTVL.

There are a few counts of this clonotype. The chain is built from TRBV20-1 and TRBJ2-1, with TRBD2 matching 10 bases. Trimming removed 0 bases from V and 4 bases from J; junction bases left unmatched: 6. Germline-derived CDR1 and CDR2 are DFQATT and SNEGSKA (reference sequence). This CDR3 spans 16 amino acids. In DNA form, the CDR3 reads TGCAGTGCTAGAGACACTAGCGGGGCACGTTACAATGAGCAGTTCTTC. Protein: CSARDTSGARYNEQFF.

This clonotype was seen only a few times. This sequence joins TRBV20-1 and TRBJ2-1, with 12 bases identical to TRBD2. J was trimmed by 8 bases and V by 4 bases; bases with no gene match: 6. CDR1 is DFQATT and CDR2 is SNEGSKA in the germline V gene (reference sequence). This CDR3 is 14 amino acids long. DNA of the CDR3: TGCAGTGCTACCCTAGCGGGGGGGCCGTATGAGCAGTTCTTC. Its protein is CSATLAGGPYEQFF.

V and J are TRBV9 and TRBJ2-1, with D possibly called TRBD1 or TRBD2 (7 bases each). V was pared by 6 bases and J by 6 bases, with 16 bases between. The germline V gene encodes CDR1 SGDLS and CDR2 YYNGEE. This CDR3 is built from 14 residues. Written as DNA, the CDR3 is TGTGCCAGCACCCAGGGGGGGTTGGTCAATGAGCAGTTCTTC. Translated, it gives CASTQGGLVNEQFF.

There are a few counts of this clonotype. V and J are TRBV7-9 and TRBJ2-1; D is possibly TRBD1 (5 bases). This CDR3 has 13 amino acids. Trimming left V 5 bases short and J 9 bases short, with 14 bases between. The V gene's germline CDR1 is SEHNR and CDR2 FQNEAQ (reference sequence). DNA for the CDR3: TGTGCCAGCAGCAGACAGTCTAAAAGTGAGCAGTTCTTC. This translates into CASSRQSKSEQFF.

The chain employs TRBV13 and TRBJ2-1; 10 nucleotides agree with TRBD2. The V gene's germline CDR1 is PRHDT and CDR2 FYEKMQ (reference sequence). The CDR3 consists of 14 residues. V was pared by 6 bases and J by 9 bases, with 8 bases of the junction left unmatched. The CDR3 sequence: CASRSGGARIEQFF. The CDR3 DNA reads TGTGCCAGCAGAAGCGGGGGGGCCAGGATTGAGCAGTTCTTC.

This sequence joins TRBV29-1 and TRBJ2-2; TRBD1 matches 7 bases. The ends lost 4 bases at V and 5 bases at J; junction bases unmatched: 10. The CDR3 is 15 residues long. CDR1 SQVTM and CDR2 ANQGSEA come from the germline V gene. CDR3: CSVVDDRVGTGELFF. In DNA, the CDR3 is TGCAGCGTTGTTGATGACAGGGTAGGGACCGGGGAGCTGTTTTTT.

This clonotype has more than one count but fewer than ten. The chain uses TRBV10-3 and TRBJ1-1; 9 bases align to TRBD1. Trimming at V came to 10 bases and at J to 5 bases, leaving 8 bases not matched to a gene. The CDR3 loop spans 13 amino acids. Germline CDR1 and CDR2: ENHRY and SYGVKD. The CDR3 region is CASLGTGLTEAFF. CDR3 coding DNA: TGTGCCAGCTTAGGGACAGGGCTGACTGAAGCTTTCTTT.

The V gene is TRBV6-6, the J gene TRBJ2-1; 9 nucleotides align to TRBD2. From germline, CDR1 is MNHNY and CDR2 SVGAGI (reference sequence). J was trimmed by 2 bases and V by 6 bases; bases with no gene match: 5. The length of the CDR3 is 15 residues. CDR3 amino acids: CASSQLAGPYNEQFF. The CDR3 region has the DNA TGTGCCAGCAGCCAGCTAGCGGGGCCCTACAATGAGCAGTTCTTC.

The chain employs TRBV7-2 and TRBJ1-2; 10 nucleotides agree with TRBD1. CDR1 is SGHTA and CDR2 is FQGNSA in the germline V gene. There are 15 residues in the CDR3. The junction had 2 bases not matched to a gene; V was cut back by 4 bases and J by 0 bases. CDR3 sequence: CASSSDRGPNYGYTF. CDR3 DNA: TGTGCCAGCAGCTCAGACAGGGGGCCTAACTATGGCTACACCTTC. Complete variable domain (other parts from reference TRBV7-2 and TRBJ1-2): GAGVSQSPSNKVTEKGKDVELRCDPISGHTALYWYRQSLGQGLEFLIYFQGNSAPDKSGLPSDRFSAERTGGSVSTLTIQRTQQEDSAVYLCASSSDRGPNYGYTFGSGTRLTVV.

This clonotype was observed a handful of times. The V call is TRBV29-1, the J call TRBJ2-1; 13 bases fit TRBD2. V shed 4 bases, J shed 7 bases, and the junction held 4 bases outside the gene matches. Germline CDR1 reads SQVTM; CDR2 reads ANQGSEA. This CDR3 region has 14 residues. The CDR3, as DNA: TGCAGCGTTGCCACTAGCGGGGGGGTAAATGAGCAGTTCTTC. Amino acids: CSVATSGGVNEQFF.

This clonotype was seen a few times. CDR3 region: CASSYLSGGREQYF. The CDR3 nucleotides read TGTGCCAGCAGTTACTTGTCAGGGGGTAGGGAGCAGTACTTC. The chain carries TRBV6-5 and TRBJ2-5, with TRBD1 identical over 7 bases. The CDR3 has 14 residues. Trimming removed 1 base from V and 11 bases from J; junction bases left unmatched: 10. The germline CDR1 and CDR2 sequences are MNHEY and SVGAGI.

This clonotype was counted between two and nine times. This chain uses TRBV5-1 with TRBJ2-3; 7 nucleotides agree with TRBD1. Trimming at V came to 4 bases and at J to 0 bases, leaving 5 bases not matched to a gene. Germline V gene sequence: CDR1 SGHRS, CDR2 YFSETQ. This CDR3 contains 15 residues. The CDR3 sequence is CASSDLTGSTDTQYF. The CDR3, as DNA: TGCGCCAGCAGCGACCTGACAGGGAGCACAGATACGCAGTATTTT.

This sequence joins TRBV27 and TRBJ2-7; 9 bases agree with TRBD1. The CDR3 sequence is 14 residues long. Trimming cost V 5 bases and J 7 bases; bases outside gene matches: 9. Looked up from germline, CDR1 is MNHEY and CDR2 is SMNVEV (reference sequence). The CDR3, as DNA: TGTGCCAGCAGTATGGGGACAGGGTCGTATGAGCAGTACTTC. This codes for CASSMGTGSYEQYF.

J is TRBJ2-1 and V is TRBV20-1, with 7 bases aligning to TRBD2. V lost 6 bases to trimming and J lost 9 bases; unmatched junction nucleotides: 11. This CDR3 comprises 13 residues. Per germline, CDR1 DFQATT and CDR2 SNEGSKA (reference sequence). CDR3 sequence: CSAYLGRESEQFF. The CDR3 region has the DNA TGCAGTGCCTACCTCGGGCGGGAGAGTGAGCAGTTCTTC.

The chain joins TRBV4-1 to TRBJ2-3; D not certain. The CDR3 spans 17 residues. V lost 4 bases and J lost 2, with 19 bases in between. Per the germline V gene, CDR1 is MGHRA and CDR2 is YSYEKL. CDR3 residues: CASSLTPGSTHTDTQYF. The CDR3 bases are TGCGCCAGCAGCCTGACACCGGGTTCTACCCACACAGATACGCAGTATTTT.

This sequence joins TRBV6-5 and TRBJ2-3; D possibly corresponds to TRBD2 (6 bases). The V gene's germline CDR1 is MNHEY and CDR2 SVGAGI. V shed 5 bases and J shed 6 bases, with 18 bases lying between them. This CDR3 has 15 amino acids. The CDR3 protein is CASSGLAGTGDTQYF. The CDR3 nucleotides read TGTGCCAGCAGTGGTCTGGCGGGGACGGGCGATACGCAGTATTTT.